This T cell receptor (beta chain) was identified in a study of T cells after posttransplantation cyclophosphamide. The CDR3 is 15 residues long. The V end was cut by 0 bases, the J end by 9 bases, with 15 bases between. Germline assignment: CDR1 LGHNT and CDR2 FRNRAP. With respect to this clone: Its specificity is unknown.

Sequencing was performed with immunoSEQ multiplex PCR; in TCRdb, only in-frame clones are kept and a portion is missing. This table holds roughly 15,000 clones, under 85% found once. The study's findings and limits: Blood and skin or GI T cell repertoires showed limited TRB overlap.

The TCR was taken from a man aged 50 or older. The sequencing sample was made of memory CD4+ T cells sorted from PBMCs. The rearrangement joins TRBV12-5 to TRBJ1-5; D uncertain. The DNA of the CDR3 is TGTGCTAGTGGTTTGGTACCCCCATTCATGAGGCCCCAGCATTTT. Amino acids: CASGLVPPFMRPQHF.